This TCR beta chain was retrieved from a study of T cell repertoires in cytomegalovirus infection. On the study more broadly: HLA-B-restricted CMV epitopes that are well studied, plus recently identified HLA-C-restricted ones, were used by the study. Shared public TCR beta signatures pointed to both CMV infection and a matching HLA type. Study outcomes and limitations: Of the TCR beta families, the public ones yielded a cumulative frequency that identified carriers of CMV plus the relevant HLA. The ex vivo response was dominated by HLA-C-restricted CMV-specific TCR beta clonotypes.

The CDR3 is 13 amino acids. V was clipped by 6 bases and J by 5 bases, with 11 bases between them. The germline V gene has CDR1 MNHEY and CDR2 SVGEGT. TCRdb re-analysed the reads in MiXCR, keeping a single row per CDR3 protein. The sample carries a few hundred thousand distinct CDR3 sequences, just under 40% recorded once. This clonotype was detected only a few times. Its antigen is still unknown. The sample consisted of cultured PBMCs, taken from culture after CMV antigen stimulation. The receptor was derived from a human donor in good health (CMV status not recorded). Some clones in this sample may be carry-over from other donors' samples. The chain links TRBV6-2 or TRBV6-3 to TRBJ2-1; possible D gene TRBD1, 5 bases. CDR3 protein: CASRKTGNNEQFF. The CDR3 bases are TGTGCCAGCAGAAAAACAGGAAACAATGAGCAGTTCTTC.